This TCR beta chain was identified during a study of control samples from healthy donors and cancer patients. Trimming left V 7 bases short and J 3 bases short, with 13 bases between. This CDR3 region has 14 residues. The germline V gene has CDR1 MDHEN and CDR2 SYDVKM. The protocol was immunoSEQ multiplex PCR, while the TCRdb copy is restricted to in-frame clones and leaves out a portion. The sample has almost 85,000 clones, roughly 93% seen once. This receptor was taken from a woman aged 18 to 35 in good health. This chain connects TRBV28 to TRBJ1-3, with D tentatively TRBD1 (5 bases). Sequencing was done on a sample of blood. CDR3 DNA sequence: TGTGCCAGCAATAGTCTTGGGGGTGGAAACACCATATATTTT. It encodes CASNSLGGGNTIYF.